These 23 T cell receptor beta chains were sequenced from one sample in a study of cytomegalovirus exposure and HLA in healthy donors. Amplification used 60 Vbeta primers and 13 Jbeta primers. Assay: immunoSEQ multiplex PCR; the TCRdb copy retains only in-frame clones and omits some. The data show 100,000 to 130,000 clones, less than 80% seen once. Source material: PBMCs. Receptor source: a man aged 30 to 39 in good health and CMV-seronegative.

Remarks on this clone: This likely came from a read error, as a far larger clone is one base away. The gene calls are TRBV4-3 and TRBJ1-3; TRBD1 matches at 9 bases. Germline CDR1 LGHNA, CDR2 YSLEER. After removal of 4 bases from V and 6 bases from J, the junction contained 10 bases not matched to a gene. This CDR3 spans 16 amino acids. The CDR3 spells CASSPITGGWENTIYF. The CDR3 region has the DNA TGCGCCAGCAGCCCGATTACAGGGGGCTGGGAAAACACCATATATTTT.

The CDR3 bases are TGTGCCAGCAGCTTTTCTTATGGACAAGGCTACGAGCAGTACTTC. Translation gives CASSFSYGQGYEQYF. The gene calls are TRBV7-7 and TRBJ2-7; perhaps TRBD1 as D (5 bases). CDR1 SSHAT and CDR2 FNYEAQ come from the germline V gene (reference sequence). The V gene lost 3 bases and the J gene lost 3 bases, with 15 bases spanning the gap. The CDR3 contains 15 residues. Together with reference TRBV7-7 and TRBJ2-7, the CDR3 gives the full variable domain: GAGVSQSPRYKVTKRGQDVTLRCDPISSHATLYWYQQALGQGPEFLTYFNYEAQPDKSGLPSDRFSAERPEGSISTLTIQRTEQRDSAMYRCASSFSYGQGYEQYFGPGTRLTVT.

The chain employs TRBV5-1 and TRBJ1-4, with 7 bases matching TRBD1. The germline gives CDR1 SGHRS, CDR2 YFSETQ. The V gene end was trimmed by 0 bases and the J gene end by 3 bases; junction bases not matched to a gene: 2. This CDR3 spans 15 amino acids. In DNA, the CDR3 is TGCGCCAGCAGCTTGGGGGACAGCTCTAATGAAAAACTGTTTTTT. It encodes CASSLGDSSNEKLFF.

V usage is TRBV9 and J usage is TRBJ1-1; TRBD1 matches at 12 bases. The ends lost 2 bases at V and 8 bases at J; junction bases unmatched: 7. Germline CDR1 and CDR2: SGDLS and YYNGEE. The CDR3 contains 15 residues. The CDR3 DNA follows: TGTGCCAGCAGCGTGGGGACAGGGGGCGTCGGCGAAGCTTTCTTT. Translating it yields CASSVGTGGVGEAFF.

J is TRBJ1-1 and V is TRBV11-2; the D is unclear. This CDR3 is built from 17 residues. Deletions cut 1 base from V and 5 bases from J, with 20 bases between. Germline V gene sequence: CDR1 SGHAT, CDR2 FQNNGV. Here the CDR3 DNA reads TGTGCCAGCAGCTTAGTGGGCTACAGCGGGTGGTGGACTGAAGCTTTCTTT. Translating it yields CASSLVGYSGWWTEAFF.

The CDR3 DNA sequence: TGCGCCAGCAGAGACAGGGGGATCACAGATACGCAGTATTTT. Residues: CASRDRGITDTQYF. The chain joins TRBV4-1 to TRBJ2-3, with TRBD1 matching 9 bases. J was trimmed by 2 bases and V by 6 bases; bases with no gene match: 3. This CDR3 region has 14 residues. CDR1 and CDR2 from the germline V gene are MGHRA and YSYEKL.

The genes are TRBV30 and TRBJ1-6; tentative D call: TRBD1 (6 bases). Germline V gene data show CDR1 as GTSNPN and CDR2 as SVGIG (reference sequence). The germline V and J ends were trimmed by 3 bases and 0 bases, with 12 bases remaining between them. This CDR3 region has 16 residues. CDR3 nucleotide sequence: TGTGCCTGGAGAGGGGGGGTCCGCTCCTATAATTCACCCCTCCACTTT. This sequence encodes CAWRGGVRSYNSPLHF.

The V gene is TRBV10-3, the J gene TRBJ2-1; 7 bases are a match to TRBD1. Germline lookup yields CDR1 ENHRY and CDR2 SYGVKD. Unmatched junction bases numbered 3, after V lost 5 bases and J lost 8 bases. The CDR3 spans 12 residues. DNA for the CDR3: TGTGCCATCAGTCAACAGGGGTATGAGCAGTTCTTC. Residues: CAISQQGYEQFF.

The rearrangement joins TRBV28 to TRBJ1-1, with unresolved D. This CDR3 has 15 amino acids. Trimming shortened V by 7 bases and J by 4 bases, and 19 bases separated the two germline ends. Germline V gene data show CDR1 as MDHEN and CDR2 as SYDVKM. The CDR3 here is CASTSRSGFVTEAFF. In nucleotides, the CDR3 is TGTGCCAGCACATCACGGTCGGGGTTTGTCACTGAAGCTTTCTTT.

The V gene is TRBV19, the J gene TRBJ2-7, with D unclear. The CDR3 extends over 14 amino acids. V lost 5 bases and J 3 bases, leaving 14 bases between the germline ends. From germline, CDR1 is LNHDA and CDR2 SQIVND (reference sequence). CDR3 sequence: CASSLRSGLYEQYF. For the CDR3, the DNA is TGTGCCAGTAGTCTCAGGTCCGGTCTCTACGAGCAGTACTTC. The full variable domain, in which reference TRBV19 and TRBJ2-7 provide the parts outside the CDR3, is DGGITQSPKYLFRKEGQNVTLSCEQNLNHDAMYWYRQDPGQGLRLIYYSQIVNDFQKGDIAEGYSVSREKKESFPLTVTSAQKNPTAFYLCASSLRSGLYEQYFGPGTRLTVT.

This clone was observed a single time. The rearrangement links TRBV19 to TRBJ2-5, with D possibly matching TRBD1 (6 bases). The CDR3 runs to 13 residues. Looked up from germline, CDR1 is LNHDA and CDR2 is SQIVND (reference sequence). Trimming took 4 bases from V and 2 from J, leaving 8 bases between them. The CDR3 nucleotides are TGTGCCAGTAGTAGGGGGCGACAAGAGACCCAGTACTTC. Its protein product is CASSRGRQETQYF.

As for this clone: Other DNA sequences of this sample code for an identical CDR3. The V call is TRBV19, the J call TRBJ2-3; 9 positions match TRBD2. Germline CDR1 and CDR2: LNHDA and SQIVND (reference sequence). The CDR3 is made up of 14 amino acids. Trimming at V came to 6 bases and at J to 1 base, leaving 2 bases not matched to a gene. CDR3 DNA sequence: TGTGCCAGTAGGACTAGCGGTCGCACAGATACGCAGTATTTT. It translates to CASRTSGRTDTQYF.

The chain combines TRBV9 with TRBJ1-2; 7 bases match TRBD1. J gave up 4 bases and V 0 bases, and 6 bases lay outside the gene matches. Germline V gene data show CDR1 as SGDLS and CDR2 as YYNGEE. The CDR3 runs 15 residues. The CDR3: CASSVEGQPAYGYTF. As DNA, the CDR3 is TGTGCCAGCAGCGTAGAGGGACAGCCAGCCTATGGCTACACCTTC.

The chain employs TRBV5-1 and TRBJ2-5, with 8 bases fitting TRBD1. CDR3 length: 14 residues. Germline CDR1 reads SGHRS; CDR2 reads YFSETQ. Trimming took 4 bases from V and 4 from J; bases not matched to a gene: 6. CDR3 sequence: CASSESTGAETQYF. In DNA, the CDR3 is TGCGCCAGCAGCGAATCGACAGGGGCAGAGACCCAGTACTTC.

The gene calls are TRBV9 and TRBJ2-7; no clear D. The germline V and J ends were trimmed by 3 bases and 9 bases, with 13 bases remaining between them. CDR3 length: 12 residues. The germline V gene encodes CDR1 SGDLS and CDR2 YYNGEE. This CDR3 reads CASSALDTAQYF. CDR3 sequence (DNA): TGTGCCAGCAGCGCCCTAGATACCGCGCAGTACTTC.

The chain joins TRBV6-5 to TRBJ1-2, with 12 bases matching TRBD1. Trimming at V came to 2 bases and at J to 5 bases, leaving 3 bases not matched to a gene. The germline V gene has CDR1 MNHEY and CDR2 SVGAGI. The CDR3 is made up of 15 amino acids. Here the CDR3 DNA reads TGTGCCAGCAGTTACGGGACAGGGGGCGGATATGGCTACACCTTC. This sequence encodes CASSYGTGGGYGYTF.

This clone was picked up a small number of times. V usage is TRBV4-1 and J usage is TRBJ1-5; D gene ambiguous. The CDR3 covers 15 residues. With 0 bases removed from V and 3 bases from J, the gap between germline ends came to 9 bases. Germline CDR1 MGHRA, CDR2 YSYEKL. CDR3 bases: TGCGCCAGCAGCCAAGAGCGGGTACTCAATCAGCCCCAGCATTTT. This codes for CASSQERVLNQPQHF.

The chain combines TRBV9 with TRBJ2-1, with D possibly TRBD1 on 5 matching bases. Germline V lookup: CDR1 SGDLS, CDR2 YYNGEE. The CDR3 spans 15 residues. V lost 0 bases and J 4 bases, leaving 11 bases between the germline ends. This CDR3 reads CASSVGQGLYNEQFF. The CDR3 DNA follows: TGTGCCAGCAGCGTAGGGCAGGGTTTGTACAATGAGCAGTTCTTC.

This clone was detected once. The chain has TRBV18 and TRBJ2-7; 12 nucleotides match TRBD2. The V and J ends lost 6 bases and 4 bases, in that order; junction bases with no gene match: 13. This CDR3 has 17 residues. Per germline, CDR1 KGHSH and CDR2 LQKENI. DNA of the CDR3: TGTGCCAGCTCCGTCGGCCAAACTAGCGGGGGGCGGTACGAGCAGTACTTC. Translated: CASSVGQTSGGRYEQYF.

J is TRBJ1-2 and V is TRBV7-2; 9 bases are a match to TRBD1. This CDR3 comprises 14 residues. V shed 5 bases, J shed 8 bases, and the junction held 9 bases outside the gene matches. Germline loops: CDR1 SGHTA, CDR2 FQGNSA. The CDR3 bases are TGTGCCAGCAGCGGACAGGGGCCCATGAGCGGCTACACCTTC. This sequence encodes CASSGQGPMSGYTF.

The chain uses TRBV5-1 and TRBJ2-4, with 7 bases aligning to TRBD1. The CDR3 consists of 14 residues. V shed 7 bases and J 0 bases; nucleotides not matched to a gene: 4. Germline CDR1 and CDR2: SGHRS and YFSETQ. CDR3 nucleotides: TGCGCCAGCCGGGACAGAATAGCCAAAAACATTCAGTACTTC. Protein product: CASRDRIAKNIQYF. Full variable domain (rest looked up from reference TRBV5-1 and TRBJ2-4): KAGVTQTPRYLIKTRGQQVTLSCSPISGHRSVSWYQQTPGQGLQFLFEYFSETQRNKGNFPGRFSGRQFSNSRSEMNVSTLELGDSALYLCASRDRIAKNIQYFGAGTRLSVL.

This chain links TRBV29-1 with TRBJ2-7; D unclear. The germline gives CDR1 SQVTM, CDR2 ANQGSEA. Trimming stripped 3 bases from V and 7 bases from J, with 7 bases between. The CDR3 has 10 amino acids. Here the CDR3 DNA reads TGCAGCGTTGACGGAGAGGAGCAGTACTTC. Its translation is CSVDGEEQYF.

The CDR3 nucleotides read TGTGCCAGCAGTACTACAACTAATGAAAAACTGTTTTTT. It translates to CASSTTTNEKLFF. The chain has TRBV6-5 and TRBJ1-4; D remains unclear. Per germline, CDR1 MNHEY and CDR2 SVGAGI. Trimming took off 5 bases at V and 0 bases at J, with 4 bases between the two ends. This CDR3 has 13 residues.